This T cell receptor (beta chain) is from a study of blood T cell repertoires in COVID-19. Study-wide context: Specimens from acute and convalescent COVID-19 originated in the United States, Italy and Spain.

Assay: immunoSEQ multiplex PCR; the TCRdb copy retains only in-frame clones and omits some. In the table there are about 290,000 clones, around four fifths of which are singletons. Germline values: CDR1 MDHEN, CDR2 SYDVKM. The V segment lost 3 bases and the J segment 2 bases; nucleotides outside the gene matches: 12. The CDR3 covers 17 residues. The rearrangement joins TRBV28 to TRBJ2-7, with TRBD1 matching over 8 bases. Sequenced material: peripheral blood. This TCR was recovered from a woman in her forties or fifties with active or convalescent COVID-19. The CDR3 loop is CASSFISSGTGPYEQYF. The CDR3 coding sequence is TGTGCCAGCAGTTTCATTTCATCCGGGACAGGCCCCTACGAGCAGTACTTC.